This passage covers 15 T cell receptor beta chains from one sample sequenced in a study of early T cells in non-severe SARS-CoV-2 infection. TCRdb redid the calling of the 5' RACE reads with MiXCR, one entry per CDR3 protein. The data show approximately 74,000 distinct CDR3 sequences, with 14% seen just once and approximately 9.9% held by the top ten. The sequencing sample was made of whole blood. The receptors shown here come from an adult who was a healthcare worker with PCR-confirmed SARS-CoV-2 infection or an uninfected control (not recorded which).

This clonotype was seen a few times. The CDR3: CASSQEIMTGLNTEAFF. DNA for the CDR3: TGTGCCAGCAGCCAAGAAATCATGACAGGGCTAAACACTGAAGCTTTCTTT. The chain combines TRBV14 with TRBJ1-1; the match to TRBD1 covers 7 bases. Looked up from germline, CDR1 is SGHDN and CDR2 is FVKESK. Losses at the gene ends were 0 bases for V and 2 bases for J; bases not matched to a gene: 9. The length of the CDR3 is 17 residues.

Only a few counts were recorded for this clonotype. V and J are TRBV11-3 and TRBJ2-1; 10 nucleotides align to TRBD1. The CDR3 runs 16 residues. From germline, CDR1 is SGHNT and CDR2 YENEEA. V was pared by 5 bases and J by 3 bases, with 7 bases of the junction left unmatched. CDR3 in amino acids: CASSATGTGDYNEQFF. The CDR3 region has the DNA TGTGCCAGCAGCGCCACCGGGACAGGGGACTACAATGAGCAGTTCTTC. The whole variable domain, remainder taken from reference TRBV11-3 and TRBJ2-1, is EAGVVQSPRYKIIEKKQPVAFWCNPISGHNTLYWYLQNLGQGPELLIRYENEEAVDDSQLPKDRFSAERLKGVDSTLKIQPAELGDSAVYLCASSATGTGDYNEQFFGPGTRLTVL.

This clonotype was seen only a few times. This sequence joins TRBV29-1 and TRBJ2-1, with D unresolved. V was cut by 4 bases and J by 5 bases, with 6 bases left in between. This CDR3 has 11 amino acids. Germline assignment: CDR1 SQVTM and CDR2 ANQGSEA. CDR3 region: CSVGVDNEQFF. The CDR3 DNA sequence: TGCAGCGTTGGGGTGGACAATGAGCAGTTCTTC.

V and J are TRBV4-1 and TRBJ1-1, with no clear D. V lost 6 bases and J lost 3, with 14 bases in between. CDR3 length equals 14 residues. Germline V gives CDR1 MGHRA, CDR2 YSYEKL. DNA for the CDR3: TGCGCCAGCAGGGGTCCGTTGAGGGACACTGAAGCTTTCTTT. Amino acid sequence: CASRGPLRDTEAFF.

The chain couples TRBV2 to TRBJ2-1; a possible D gene is TRBD1 (5 bases). Germline CDR1 SNHLY, CDR2 FYNNEI. The CDR3 totals 15 residues. Trimming left V 3 bases short and J 1 base short, with 10 bases between. The chain's CDR3 is CASSDQGPSYNEQFF. The CDR3 DNA reads as TGTGCCAGCAGTGACCAGGGTCCGTCCTACAATGAGCAGTTCTTC.

This clonotype turned up a few times. The chain combines TRBV6-5 with TRBJ1-3; D gene ambiguous. The V gene's germline CDR1 is MNHEY and CDR2 SVGAGI. CDR3 length: 16 residues. The V and J ends lost 0 bases and 0 bases respectively, with 9 bases between them. CDR3 nucleotides: TGTGCCAGCAGTTACTCGTCGGGGAACTCTGGAAACACCATATATTTT. Encoded protein: CASSYSSGNSGNTIYF.

Only a few counts were recorded for this clonotype. The rearrangement uses TRBV6-1 and TRBJ1-1, with D possibly being TRBD1 (6 bases). With 7 bases removed from V and 1 base from J, the gap between germline ends came to 22 bases. The CDR3 spans 17 residues. Germline CDR1 and CDR2: MNHNS and SASEGT. CDR3 region: CASTLPLHRAANTEAFF. CDR3 nucleotides: TGTGCCAGCACCCTACCACTCCACAGGGCCGCGAACACTGAAGCTTTCTTT.

Here the CDR3 reads CSASGGAEVRETQYF. Written as DNA, the CDR3 is TGCAGTGCTAGCGGGGGGGCCGAAGTCAGAGAGACCCAGTACTTC. The chain carries TRBV20-1 and TRBJ2-5; 8 bases are shared with TRBD2. V lost 3 bases to trimming and J lost 4 bases; unmatched junction nucleotides: 10. Germline V CDR1 and CDR2: DFQATT, SNEGSKA (reference sequence). The CDR3 covers 15 residues.

This clonotype was seen only a few times. The V and J genes are TRBV20-1 and TRBJ1-1; the match to TRBD1 covers 11 bases. The V gene's germline CDR1 is DFQATT and CDR2 SNEGSKA (reference sequence). This CDR3 spans 14 amino acids. Unmatched junction bases numbered 2, after V lost 2 bases and J lost 3 bases. CDR3 in DNA: TGCAGTGCTAGACCGGGACAGGGGGACACTGAAGCTTTCTTT. This codes for CSARPGQGDTEAFF.

This clonotype was counted a few times. The V call is TRBV11-1, the J call TRBJ2-2; D call uncertain. The CDR3 length is 19 residues. The germline V gene encodes CDR1 SGHAT and CDR2 FQDESV (reference sequence). The ends were cut back, 5 bases at V and 1 base at J, with 23 bases in the middle. CDR3 protein: CASSPLTFPGHLNTGELFF. CDR3 nucleotide sequence: TGTGCCAGCAGCCCATTAACCTTTCCCGGGCACTTGAACACCGGGGAGCTGTTTTTT. The whole variable domain, remainder taken from reference TRBV11-1 and TRBJ2-2, is EAEVAQSPRYKITEKSQAVAFWCDPISGHATLYWYRQILGQGPELLVQFQDESVVDDSQLPKDRFSAERLKGVDSTLKIQPAELGDSAMYLCASSPLTFPGHLNTGELFFGEGSRLTVL.

The chain couples TRBV5-5 to TRBJ2-1; D is perhaps TRBD1 or TRBD2 (5 bases each). Trimming removed 4 bases at V and 7 bases at J, with 18 bases between. Germline V gene data show CDR1 as SGHKS and CDR2 as YYEKEE (reference sequence). The CDR3 extends over 15 amino acids. DNA for the CDR3: TGTGCCAGCAGCCCCAAATGGGACCCGGGGAATGAGCAGTTCTTC. Translating gives CASSPKWDPGNEQFF.

There are many counts of this clonotype. The genes are TRBV18 and TRBJ2-7; 14 bases are shared with TRBD2. Germline V CDR1 and CDR2: KGHSH, LQKENI. V dropped 3 bases and J dropped 6; count of bases not matched to a gene: 4. This CDR3 contains 15 residues. CDR3 sequence (DNA): TGTGCCAGCTCACCGACTAGCGGGGGGGCCGGCGAGCAGTACTTC. This encodes CASSPTSGGAGEQYF.

This clonotype was seen at least ten times. The rearrangement joins TRBV7-9 to TRBJ2-5, with D possibly TRBD2 on 5 matching bases. The CDR3 contains 18 residues. The germline V gene encodes CDR1 SEHNR and CDR2 FQNEAQ (reference sequence). The V end lost 0 bases, the J end lost 1 base, and 18 bases lay between the germline ends. The CDR3 sequence is CASSLALSGLLSQETQYF. CDR3 DNA: TGTGCCAGCAGCTTAGCGCTTTCCGGACTCCTCTCCCAAGAGACCCAGTACTTC.

This clonotype was counted ten times or more. The chain has TRBV19 and TRBJ2-5; 7 bases are shared with TRBD2. Germline assignment: CDR1 LNHDA and CDR2 SQIVND (reference sequence). The CDR3 consists of 13 residues. With V trimmed by 3 bases and J by 4 bases, 2 bases remained unmatched. In DNA, the CDR3 is TGTGCCAGTAGTATGGGAGGGCGAGAGACCCAGTACTTC. Its translation is CASSMGGRETQYF.

The table lists this clonotype with a few counts. V is TRBV7-9 and J is TRBJ2-7, with a tentative D call TRBD1 (6 bases). The CDR3 consists of 15 residues. The germline gives CDR1 SEHNR, CDR2 FQNEAQ (reference sequence). V lost 1 base, J lost 4 bases, and 14 bases lay in between. The CDR3 region is CASSLEGVDRYEQYF. CDR3 bases: TGTGCCAGCAGCTTAGAGGGGGTTGACAGGTACGAGCAGTACTTC.